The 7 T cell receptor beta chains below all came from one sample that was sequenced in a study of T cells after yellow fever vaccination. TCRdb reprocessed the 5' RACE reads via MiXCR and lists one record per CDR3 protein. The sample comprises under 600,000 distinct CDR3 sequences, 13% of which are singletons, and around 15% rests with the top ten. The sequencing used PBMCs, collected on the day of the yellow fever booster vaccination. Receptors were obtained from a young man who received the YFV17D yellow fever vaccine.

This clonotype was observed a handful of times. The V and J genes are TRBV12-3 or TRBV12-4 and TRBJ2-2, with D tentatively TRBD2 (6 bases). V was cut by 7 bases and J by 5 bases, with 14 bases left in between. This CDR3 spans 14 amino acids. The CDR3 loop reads CASKFRGGTGELFF. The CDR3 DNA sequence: TGTGCCAGCAAATTTCGGGGAGGTACCGGGGAGCTGTTTTTT.

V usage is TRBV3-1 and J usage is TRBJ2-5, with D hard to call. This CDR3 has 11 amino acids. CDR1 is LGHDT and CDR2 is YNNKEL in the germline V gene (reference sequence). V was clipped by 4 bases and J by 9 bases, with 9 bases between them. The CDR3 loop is CASSPDGAQYF. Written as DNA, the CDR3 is TGTGCCAGCAGCCCGGATGGGGCCCAGTACTTC.

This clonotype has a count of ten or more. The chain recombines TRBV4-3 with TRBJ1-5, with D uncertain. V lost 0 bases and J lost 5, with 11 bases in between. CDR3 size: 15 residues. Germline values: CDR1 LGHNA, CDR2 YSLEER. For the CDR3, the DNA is TGCGCCAGCAGCCAAGATCTTGGAGGATATCAGCCCCAGCATTTT. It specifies CASSQDLGGYQPQHF.

The CDR3 loop reads CASSLRAGANVLTF. Written as DNA, the CDR3 is TGTGCCAGCAGCTTAAGGGCCGGGGCCAACGTCCTGACTTTC. The chain recombines TRBV7-8 with TRBJ2-6; D remains ambiguous. V lost 2 bases, J lost 4 bases, and 6 bases lay in between. The germline V gene has CDR1 SGHVS and CDR2 FQNEAQ. CDR3 length: 14 residues.

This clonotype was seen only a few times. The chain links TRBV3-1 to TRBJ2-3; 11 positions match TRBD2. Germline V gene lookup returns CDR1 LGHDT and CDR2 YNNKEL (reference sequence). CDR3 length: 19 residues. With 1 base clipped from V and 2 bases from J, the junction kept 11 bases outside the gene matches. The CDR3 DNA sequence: TGTGCCAGCAGCCAAGTGTTAGCGGGAGGGATGGACTTCACAGATACGCAGTATTTT. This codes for CASSQVLAGGMDFTDTQYF.

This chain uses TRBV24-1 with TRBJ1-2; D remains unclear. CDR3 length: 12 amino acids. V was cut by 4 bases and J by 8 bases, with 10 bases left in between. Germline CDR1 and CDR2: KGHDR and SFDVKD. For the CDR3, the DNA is TGTGCCACCAGTGAGGCAGTCGGGGGCTACACCTTC. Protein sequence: CATSEAVGGYTF.

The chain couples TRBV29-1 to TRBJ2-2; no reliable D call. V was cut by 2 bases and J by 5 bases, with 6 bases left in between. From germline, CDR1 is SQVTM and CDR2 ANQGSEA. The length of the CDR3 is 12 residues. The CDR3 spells CSVELLTGELFF. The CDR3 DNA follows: TGCAGCGTTGAACTCCTAACCGGGGAGCTGTTTTTT.